The source of this T cell receptor beta chain is a study of early T cells in non-severe SARS-CoV-2 infection (dated by TCRdb to the early 2020s). Study-level background: Bulk RNA from unsorted whole blood was used for TCR sequencing, so alpha and beta chains could not be paired. Summary of the overall study and its limitations: Matching against VDJdb was skewed toward anti-spike CD8 responses, likely underestimated virus-specific expansions, and missed private and CD4 specificities.

The method behind the library was 5' RACE. Sequencing was carried out with a NextSeq 500. To correct for sequencing error and PCR bias, the TCR library protocol tagged individual cDNA molecules with unique molecular identifiers. Both TCR alpha and beta chains were sequenced, and tight co-correlation was observed between alpha and beta sequence abundances in each sample. The authors' pipeline ran thus. Decombinator V4 was used to annotate the V gene, J gene and CDR3 of the TCR sequences. TCRs were defined as expanded if a significant change between any two time points was detected under a Poisson model with p below 0.0001. TCR abundances were normalised to the total number of TCRs sequenced per sample and were expressed as counts per million. TRAV1-2 paired with TRAJ12, TRAJ20 or TRAJ33 defined MAIT TCRs, while TRAV10 paired with TRAJ18 defined iNKT TCRs. VDJdb, accessed 1 November 2021, was searched for CMV, EBV and SARS-CoV-2 annotated TCRs, with TCRs annotated for multiple antigens excluded. TCRdb reprocessed the public reads (quality trimming at Q25 with fastp, clone calling with MiXCR) and kept in-frame beta chains. Under each unique CDR3 protein, matching rows form one entry showing the most common genes and DNA. The V and J calls, along with clone size, are taken from TCRdb and not from the paper's own processing. The sample includes under 45,000 distinct CDR3 sequences, with over 5% observed a single time. The top ten hold 6% to 7% of the sample.

V and J lose 3 bases and 5 bases, and a span of 4 bases separates them. From the cysteine up to the phenylalanine, the CDR3 has a length of 12 residues. The CDR3 DNA has 36 bases and is translated from base 1. The study was a case-control design nested within a healthcare worker cohort in London, UK, with weekly nasopharyngeal swab PCR tests and blood sampling. Healthcare workers were recruited during the week of the UK lockdown, between 23 and 31 March 2020, and followed weekly for up to about 16 weeks. This clonotype has ten or more counts. Its cognate antigen has yet to be identified. Per-nucleotide qualities are absent, and no much larger clonotype sits a single base away.

Sequencing was performed on whole blood, taken at baseline. The sequence derives from an adult who was a healthcare worker with PCR-confirmed SARS-CoV-2 infection or an uninfected control (not recorded which). The chain is assembled from TRBV12-3 or TRBV12-4 and TRBJ2-2; the D gene cannot be named for sure. In nucleotides, the sequence is TGTGCCAGCAGTTTGGGTACCGGGGAGCTGTTTTTT. Translated, it gives CASSLGTGELFF.